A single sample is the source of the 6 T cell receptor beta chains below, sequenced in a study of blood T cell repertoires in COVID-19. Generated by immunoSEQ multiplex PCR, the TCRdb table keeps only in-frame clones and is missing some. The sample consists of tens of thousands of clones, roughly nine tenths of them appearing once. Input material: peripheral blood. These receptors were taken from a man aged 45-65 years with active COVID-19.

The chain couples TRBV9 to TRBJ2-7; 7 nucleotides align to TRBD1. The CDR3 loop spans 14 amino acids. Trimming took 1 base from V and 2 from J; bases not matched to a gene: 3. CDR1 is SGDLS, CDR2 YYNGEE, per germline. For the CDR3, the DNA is TGTGCCAGCAGCGTAACCGGGACAGCCTACGAGCAGTACTTC. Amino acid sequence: CASSVTGTAYEQYF.

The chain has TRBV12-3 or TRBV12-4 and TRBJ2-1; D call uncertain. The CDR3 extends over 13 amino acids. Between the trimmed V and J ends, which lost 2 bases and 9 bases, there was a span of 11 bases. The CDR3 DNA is TGTGCCAGCAGTTTACCAGAAAGAGGTGAGCAGTTCTTC. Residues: CASSLPERGEQFF.

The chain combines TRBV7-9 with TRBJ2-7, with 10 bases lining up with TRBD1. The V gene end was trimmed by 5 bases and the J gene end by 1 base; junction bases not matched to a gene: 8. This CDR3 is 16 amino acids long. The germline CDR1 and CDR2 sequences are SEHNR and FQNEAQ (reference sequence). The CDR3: CASSLPGQGPSYEQYF. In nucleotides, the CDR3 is TGTGCCAGCAGCCTGCCGGGACAGGGGCCTTCCTACGAGCAGTACTTC.

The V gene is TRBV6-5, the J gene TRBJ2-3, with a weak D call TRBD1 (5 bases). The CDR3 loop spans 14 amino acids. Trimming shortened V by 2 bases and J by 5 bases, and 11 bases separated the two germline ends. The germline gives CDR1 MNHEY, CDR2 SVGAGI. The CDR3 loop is CASSYRGQEDTQYF. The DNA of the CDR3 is TGTGCCAGCAGTTACAGGGGCCAGGAAGATACGCAGTATTTT.

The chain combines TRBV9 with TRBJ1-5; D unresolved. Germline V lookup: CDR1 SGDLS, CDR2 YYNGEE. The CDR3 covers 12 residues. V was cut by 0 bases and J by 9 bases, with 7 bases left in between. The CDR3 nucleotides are TGTGCCAGCAGCGTAGTAGGAGGGCCCCAGCATTTT. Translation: CASSVVGGPQHF.

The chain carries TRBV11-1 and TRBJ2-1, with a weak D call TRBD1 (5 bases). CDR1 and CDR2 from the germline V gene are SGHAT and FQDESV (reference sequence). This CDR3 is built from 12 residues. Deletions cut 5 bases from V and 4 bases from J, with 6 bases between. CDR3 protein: CASSDSYNEQFF. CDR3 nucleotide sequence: TGTGCCAGCAGCGACAGTTACAATGAGCAGTTCTTC.